Given below is one T cell receptor beta chain in context. The source of the sample is a study of blood T cell repertoires in COVID-19. In the study overall: Samples representing acute and convalescent COVID-19 were sourced from the United States, Italy and Spain. Nucleic acid was either cDNA or gDNA, and it came from T cells, B-cell-depleted T cells, or PBMCs.

The protocol was immunoSEQ multiplex PCR, while the TCRdb copy is restricted to in-frame clones and leaves out a portion. The sample yields 200,000 to 300,000 clones, approximately 91% seen once. This clonotype originated in a man aged 25 to 40 with COVID-19, enrolled during active disease. The sequenced material came from peripheral blood.

CDR3: CASSITDSSYSGANVLTF. The CDR3 DNA reads TGTGCCAGCAGCATAACGGACAGTAGTTACTCTGGGGCCAACGTCCTGACTTTC. The rearrangement links TRBV9 to TRBJ2-6; a possible D gene is TRBD1 (6 bases). V shed 4 bases and J shed 0 bases, with 17 bases lying between them. The V gene's germline CDR1 is SGDLS and CDR2 YYNGEE. The CDR3 contains 18 residues.